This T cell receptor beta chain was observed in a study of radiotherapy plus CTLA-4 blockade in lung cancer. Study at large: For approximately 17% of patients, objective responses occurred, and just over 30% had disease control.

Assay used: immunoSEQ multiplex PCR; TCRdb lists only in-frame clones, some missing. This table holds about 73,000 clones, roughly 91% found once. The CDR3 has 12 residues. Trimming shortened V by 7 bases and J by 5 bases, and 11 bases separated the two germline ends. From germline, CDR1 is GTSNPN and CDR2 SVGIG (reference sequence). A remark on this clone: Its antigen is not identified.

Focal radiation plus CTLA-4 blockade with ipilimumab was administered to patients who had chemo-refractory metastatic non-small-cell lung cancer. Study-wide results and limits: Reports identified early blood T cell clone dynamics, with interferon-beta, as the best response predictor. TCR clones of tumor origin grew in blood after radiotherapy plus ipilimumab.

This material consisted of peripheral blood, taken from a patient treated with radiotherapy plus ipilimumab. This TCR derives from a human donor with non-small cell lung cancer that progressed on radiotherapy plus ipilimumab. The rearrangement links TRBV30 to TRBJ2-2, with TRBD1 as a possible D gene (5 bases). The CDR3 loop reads CASNQGTGELFF. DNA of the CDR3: TGTGCCTCGAACCAGGGAACCGGGGAGCTGTTTTTT. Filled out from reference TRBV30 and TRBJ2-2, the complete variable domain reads SQTIHQWPATLVQPVGSPLSLECTVEGTSNPNLYWYRQAAGRGLQLLFYSVGIGQISSEVPQNLSASRPQDRQFILSSKKLLLSDSGFYLCASNQGTGELFFGEGSRLTVL.